The sequence of this TCR beta chain was determined in a study of CD8 T cells in ankylosing spondylitis. Study-level points and caveats: Both synovial fluid and blood in reactive arthritis had previously been reported to carry some motif variants. A TCR beta motif of fewer than ten highly homologous variants appeared characteristic of ankylosing spondylitis blood.

Germline lookup yields CDR1 SGHRS and CDR2 YFSETQ. CDR3 length: 13 residues. V lost 5 bases, J lost 3 bases, and 12 bases lay in between. Points on this clonotype: No antigen is known for it.

The authors made TCR beta libraries by quantitative 5'-RACE with molecular barcodes. Via MiXCR, TCRdb re-called the 5' RACE reads, giving one row per CDR3 protein. The sample holds over 700,000 distinct CDR3 sequences; roughly 20% are singletons and the top ten take 15% to 20%. The sample taken for sequencing was blood, either unsorted or a sorted T cell fraction (not recorded which). This receptor was taken from a male donor with ankylosing spondylitis. The genes are TRBV5-1 and TRBJ2-7; D is unclear. The CDR3: CASSFGLFYEQYF. Here the CDR3 DNA reads TGCGCCAGCAGTTTCGGGCTTTTCTACGAGCAGTACTTC.